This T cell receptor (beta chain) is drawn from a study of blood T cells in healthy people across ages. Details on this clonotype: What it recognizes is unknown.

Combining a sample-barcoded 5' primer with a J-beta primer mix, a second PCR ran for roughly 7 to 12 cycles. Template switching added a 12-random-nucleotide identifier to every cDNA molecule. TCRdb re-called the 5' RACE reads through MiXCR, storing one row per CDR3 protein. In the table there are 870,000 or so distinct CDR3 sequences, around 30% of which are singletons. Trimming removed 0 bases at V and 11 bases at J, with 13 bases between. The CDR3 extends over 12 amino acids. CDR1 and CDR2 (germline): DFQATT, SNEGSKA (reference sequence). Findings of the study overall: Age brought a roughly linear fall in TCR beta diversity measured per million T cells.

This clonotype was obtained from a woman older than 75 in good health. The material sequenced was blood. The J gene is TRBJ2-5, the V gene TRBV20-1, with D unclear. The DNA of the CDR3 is TGCAGTGCTAGAGAACGGCGGTATGAGCAGTACTTC. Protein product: CSARERRYEQYF.